Detailed here is one T cell receptor (beta chain). The target antigen is unknown. The CDR3 spans 14 residues. Trimming removed 3 bases from V and 7 bases from J; junction bases left unmatched: 4. Germline lookup yields CDR1 SGHTA and CDR2 FQGNSA. These data come from a study of T cell repertoires in cytomegalovirus infection. Study findings and constraints: The cumulative frequency of public TCR beta families distinguished individuals who carried CMV together with the relevant HLA.

Using its own MiXCR run on the reads, TCRdb lists one record per CDR3 protein. Of hundreds of thousands of distinct CDR3 sequences in the sample, roughly a third were seen once. The input for sequencing was cultured PBMCs, taken from culture after CMV antigen stimulation. V gene TRBV7-2 combines with J gene TRBJ2-1, with TRBD1 identical over 9 bases. The clonotype originates from a human donor in good health (CMV status not recorded). Some clones in this sample may be carry-over from other donors' samples. The CDR3 region is CASSFPGQGNEQFF. The CDR3 DNA is TGTGCCAGCAGCTTTCCGGGACAGGGAAATGAGCAGTTCTTC.